This is a list of T cell receptor beta chains from one sample in a study of shared clonotypes between healthy human individuals. The assay was immunoSEQ multiplex PCR, and TCRdb's table has in-frame clones only and misses some. This table holds approximately 120,000 clones, over 65% found once. Material: memory CD8+ T cells sorted from blood. Receptors originate from a woman aged 30 to 39 in good health. The CDR3 runs from the conserved cysteine through the conserved F or W. The order of the fields is J gene, clone size, V gene, D gene, CDR3 protein, CDR3 DNA. D genes are given only for firm matches. Not all rows give a size; the values are once, few, many and, for expanded clones, a class.

j_call: TRBJ2-5
clone_size: .
v_call: TRBV28
d_call: .
cdr3_aa: CASMKSGQETQYF
cdr3_nt: TGTGCCAGCATGAAATCCGGCCAAGAGACCCAGTACTTC

j_call: TRBJ1-5
clone_size: .
v_call: TRBV25-1
d_call: .
cdr3_aa: CASSGKDSNQPQHF
cdr3_nt: TGTGCCAGCAGTGGGAAAGATAGCAATCAGCCCCAGCATTTT

j_call: TRBJ2-7
clone_size: .
v_call: TRBV2
d_call: .
cdr3_aa: CASSEVAAYEQYF
cdr3_nt: TGTGCCAGCAGTGAGGTAGCAGCCTACGAGCAGTACTTC

j_call: TRBJ2-3
clone_size: many
v_call: TRBV4-2
d_call: TRBD2
cdr3_aa: CASSPTSGHTDTQYF
cdr3_nt: TGTGCCAGCAGTCCGACTAGCGGTCACACAGATACGCAGTATTTT

j_call: TRBJ2-7
clone_size: few
v_call: TRBV30
d_call: .
cdr3_aa: CAWLDTDAYEQYF
cdr3_nt: TGTGCCTGGCTTGACACGGACGCCTACGAGCAGTACTTC

j_call: TRBJ1-2
clone_size: few
v_call: TRBV2
d_call: .
cdr3_aa: CASSDGGRAGYTF
cdr3_nt: TGTGCCAGCAGCGACGGCGGCAGGGCCGGCTACACCTTC

j_call: TRBJ2-7
clone_size: .
v_call: TRBV15
d_call: .
cdr3_aa: CATSTRSGIRREQYF
cdr3_nt: TGTGCCACCAGCACCCGATCAGGGATTAGGCGGGAGCAGTACTTC

j_call: TRBJ2-1
clone_size: .
v_call: TRBV19
d_call: .
cdr3_aa: CASSSSYPGSGSYNEQFF
cdr3_nt: TGTGCCAGTAGTTCCTCATACCCCGGGAGTGGCTCCTACAATGAGCAGTTCTTC

j_call: TRBJ2-1
clone_size: .
v_call: TRBV11-2
d_call: TRBD2
cdr3_aa: CASSLALGLAGIIGEQFF
cdr3_nt: TGTGCCAGCAGCTTAGCCCTCGGACTAGCGGGGATAATAGGTGAGCAGTTCTTC

j_call: TRBJ2-7
clone_size: .
v_call: TRBV10-1
d_call: .
cdr3_aa: CASSRDSSSYEQYF
cdr3_nt: TGCGCCAGCAGCAGGGACTCGAGCTCCTACGAGCAGTACTTC

j_call: TRBJ2-5
clone_size: few
v_call: TRBV6-5
d_call: .
cdr3_aa: CASSYFDRQETQYF
cdr3_nt: TGTGCCAGCAGTTACTTCGACAGGCAAGAGACCCAGTACTTC

j_call: TRBJ2-1
clone_size: .
v_call: TRBV4-1
d_call: .
cdr3_aa: CASSPRGLSNNEQFF
cdr3_nt: TGCGCCAGCAGCCCTAGGGGCCTCTCGAACAATGAGCAGTTCTTC

j_call: TRBJ1-4
clone_size: .
v_call: TRBV9
d_call: .
cdr3_aa: CASSVDGEVDEKLFF
cdr3_nt: TGTGCCAGCAGCGTCGACGGGGAGGTGGATGAAAAACTGTTTTTT

j_call: TRBJ1-5
clone_size: .
v_call: TRBV2
d_call: .
cdr3_aa: CASRRGVSVNQPQHF
cdr3_nt: TGTGCCAGCAGAAGGGGCGTTTCGGTCAATCAGCCCCAGCATTTT

j_call: TRBJ1-3
clone_size: .
v_call: TRBV15
d_call: .
cdr3_aa: CATSLRGRLLGNTIYF
cdr3_nt: TGTGCCACCAGTCTTCGGGGAAGGTTGTTAGGCAACACCATATATTTT

j_call: TRBJ2-3
clone_size: .
v_call: TRBV6-1
d_call: .
cdr3_aa: CASSEATYNRWDTQYF
cdr3_nt: TGTGCCAGCAGTGAAGCTACATATAACAGGTGGGATACGCAGTATTTT